This T cell receptor beta chain was retrieved from a study of cytomegalovirus exposure and HLA in healthy donors. Comment on this clone: Its target is unknown.

Trimming stripped 0 bases from V and 0 bases from J, with 9 bases between. Germline-derived CDR1 and CDR2 are LGHNA and YNFKEQ. The CDR3 runs 16 residues. Profiled with immunoSEQ multiplex PCR; TCRdb holds only in-frame clones, not every one. Of some 170,000 clones in the sample, 95% to 96% are singletons; the top ten hold 0.89%. Study conclusions and caveats: Under in vitro conditions, a few CMV-associated chains were confirmed as specific for CMV antigens. The study flagged about 160 TCR beta chains as cytomegalovirus-associated. The classifier reportedly diagnosed cytomegalovirus status with high specificity and sensitivity.

The sequence was collected from a woman aged 18-30 years in good health and CMV-seronegative. The sequencing input was PBMCs. The V and J genes are TRBV4-2 and TRBJ1-5; no clear D gene. CDR3: CASSQELAASNQPQHF. In DNA, the CDR3 is TGTGCCAGCAGCCAAGAGTTGGCTGCTAGCAATCAGCCCCAGCATTTT.